Following are 13 T cell receptor beta chains from one sample sequenced in a study of OX40 agonist ivuxolimab in advanced cancers. Produced via immunoSEQ multiplex PCR; TCRdb's table is partial and in-frame only. The table has tens of thousands of clones, about nine tenths seen once. Sequenced here: CD4+ or CD8+ T cells sorted from blood, sampled in a trial of the OX40 agonist ivuxolimab. The source of these receptors is an adult with an advanced solid tumor such as melanoma, head and neck, liver or kidney cancer.

The J gene is TRBJ1-6, the V gene TRBV27; no firm D call. Germline V gene data show CDR1 as MNHEY and CDR2 as SMNVEV (reference sequence). The CDR3 runs 14 residues. The V gene lost 6 bases and the J gene lost 4 bases, with 10 bases spanning the gap. CDR3 sequence: CASSPPAYNSPLHF. The CDR3 region has the DNA TGTGCCAGCAGCCCACCGGCATATAATTCACCCCTCCACTTT.

The rearrangement joins TRBV7-9 to TRBJ2-1; 10 bases match TRBD2. Germline V gives CDR1 SEHNR, CDR2 FQNEAQ (reference sequence). This CDR3 spans 14 amino acids. The junction had 6 bases not matched to a gene; V was cut back by 5 bases and J by 8 bases. The DNA of the CDR3 is TGTGCCAGCAGCGCCCGAACTAGCGGGGATGAGCAGTTCTTC. This encodes CASSARTSGDEQFF.

The chain recombines TRBV18 with TRBJ2-3, with 8 bases lining up with TRBD2. J gave up 4 bases and V 2 bases, and 8 bases lay outside the gene matches. This CDR3 region has 16 residues. CDR1 and CDR2 from the germline V gene are KGHSH and LQKENI. The CDR3 sequence: CASSPNPAGAPDTQYF. In nucleotides, the CDR3 is TGTGCCAGCTCACCAAACCCAGCGGGAGCTCCAGATACGCAGTATTTT.

The V and J genes are TRBV10-3 and TRBJ2-7, with 11 bases fitting TRBD2. The V and J ends lost 7 bases and 1 base, in that order; junction bases with no gene match: 9. The CDR3 consists of 16 residues. Germline-derived CDR1 and CDR2 are ENHRY and SYGVKD. CDR3 sequence (DNA): TGTGCCATCACGCCAACTAGCGGGAGTAGGTCCTACGAGCAGTACTTC. This sequence encodes CAITPTSGSRSYEQYF.

This chain's CDR3 is CASSAGQPSGNTIYF. The CDR3 bases are TGTGCCAGCAGCGCGGGACAACCCTCTGGAAACACCATATATTTT. The chain uses TRBV9 and TRBJ1-3, with a weak D call TRBD1 (6 bases). CDR1 and CDR2 (germline): SGDLS, YYNGEE. Trimming took off 3 bases at V and 0 bases at J, with 10 bases between the two ends. The CDR3 totals 15 residues.

This chain links TRBV19 with TRBJ2-7; 7 positions match TRBD1. V lost 7 bases to trimming and J lost 0 bases; unmatched junction nucleotides: 6. The CDR3 has 14 residues. The germline gives CDR1 LNHDA, CDR2 SQIVND (reference sequence). This CDR3 is CASTATGSSYEQYF. DNA for the CDR3: TGTGCCAGTACCGCGACAGGGAGCTCCTACGAGCAGTACTTC.

The chain couples TRBV19 to TRBJ2-7; 9 nucleotides match TRBD2. The CDR3 contains 14 residues. V shed 9 bases and J 3 bases; nucleotides not matched to a gene: 9. Germline V gives CDR1 LNHDA, CDR2 SQIVND (reference sequence). This chain's CDR3 is CASTLSGRSYEQYF. CDR3 nucleotide sequence: TGTGCCAGCACCCTTAGCGGGAGAAGCTACGAGCAGTACTTC.

This chain uses TRBV2 with TRBJ1-2; maybe TRBD1 (5 bases). Trimming stripped 11 bases from V and 4 bases from J, with 17 bases between. The germline CDR1 and CDR2 sequences are SNHLY and FYNNEI. The CDR3 is 13 residues long. The CDR3 region has the DNA TGTGCCTCATCGTTGGACAAGACCTATGGCTACACCTTC. It codes for CASSLDKTYGYTF.

This clone was picked up one time. The V and J genes are TRBV6-1 and TRBJ1-1, with D unresolved. Germline V gives CDR1 MNHNS, CDR2 SASEGT. V lost 1 base and J 11 bases, leaving 14 bases between the germline ends. This CDR3 has 13 residues. The CDR3, as DNA: TGTGCCAGCAGTGAAGACGGGTCAGGTAGCGCTTTCTTT. Its protein is CASSEDGSGSAFF.

This chain links TRBV7-6 with TRBJ2-7; D is perhaps TRBD1 (6 bases). Germline CDR1 is SGHVS and CDR2 is FNYEAQ. Between the trimmed V and J ends, which lost 5 bases and 0 bases, there was a span of 14 bases. The CDR3 spans 15 residues. The CDR3 DNA reads as TGTGCCAGCAGCCTGGGGGCACAGGCCTCCTACGAGCAGTACTTC. It encodes CASSLGAQASYEQYF.

V gene TRBV19 combines with J gene TRBJ2-3; no reliable D call. Trimming took off 7 bases at V and 1 base at J, with 9 bases between the two ends. CDR1 is LNHDA, CDR2 SQIVND, per germline (reference sequence). CDR3 size: 13 residues. The CDR3 DNA follows: TGTGCCAGTAATGGCGGCCGCACAGATACGCAGTATTTT. This translates into CASNGGRTDTQYF. Combining the CDR3 with reference TRBV19 and TRBJ2-3 gives the whole variable domain DGGITQSPKYLFRKEGQNVTLSCEQNLNHDAMYWYRQDPGQGLRLIYYSQIVNDFQKGDIAEGYSVSREKKESFPLTVTSAQKNPTAFYLCASNGGRTDTQYFGPGTRLTVL.

The V gene is TRBV5-1, the J gene TRBJ2-1; TRBD1 matches 7 bases. V lost 4 bases and J lost 7; bases outside the gene matches: 14. CDR1 SGHRS and CDR2 YFSETQ come from the germline V gene. The CDR3 length is 16 residues. CDR3 DNA sequence: TGCGCCAGCAGCCCAATAGGGGGCGCAGCGGCAAATGAGCAGTTCTTC. Protein: CASSPIGGAAANEQFF.

Only a few counts were recorded for this clone. The chain joins TRBV30 to TRBJ1-1, with TRBD1 identical over 7 bases. V trimming: 2 bases; J trimming: 5 bases; junction bases outside the gene matches: 11. There are 15 residues in the CDR3. Per germline, CDR1 GTSNPN and CDR2 SVGIG (reference sequence). The CDR3 spells CAWSTKRGRWTEAFF. The CDR3, as DNA: TGTGCCTGGAGTACCAAAAGGGGGCGATGGACTGAAGCTTTCTTT. Full variable domain (outside the CDR3, taken from reference TRBV30 and TRBJ1-1): SQTIHQWPATLVQPVGSPLSLECTVEGTSNPNLYWYRQAAGRGLQLLFYSVGIGQISSEVPQNLSASRPQDRQFILSSKKLLLSDSGFYLCAWSTKRGRWTEAFFGQGTRLTVV.